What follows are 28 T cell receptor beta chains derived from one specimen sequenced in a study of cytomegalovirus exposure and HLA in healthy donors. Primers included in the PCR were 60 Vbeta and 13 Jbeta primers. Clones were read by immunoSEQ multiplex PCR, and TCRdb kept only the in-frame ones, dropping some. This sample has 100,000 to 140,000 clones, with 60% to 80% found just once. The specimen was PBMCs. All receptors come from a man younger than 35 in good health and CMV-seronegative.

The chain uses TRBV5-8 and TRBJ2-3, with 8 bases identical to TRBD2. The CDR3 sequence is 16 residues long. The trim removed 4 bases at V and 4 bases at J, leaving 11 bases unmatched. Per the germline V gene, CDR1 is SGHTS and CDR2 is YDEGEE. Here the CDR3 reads CASSRTGAGAADTQYF. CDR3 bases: TGTGCCAGCAGCCGAACCGGAGCGGGGGCGGCAGATACGCAGTATTTT.

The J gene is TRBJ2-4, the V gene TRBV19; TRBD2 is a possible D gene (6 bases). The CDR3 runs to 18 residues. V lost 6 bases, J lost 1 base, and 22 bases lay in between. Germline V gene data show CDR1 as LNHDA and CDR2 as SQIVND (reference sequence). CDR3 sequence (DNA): TGTGCCAGTAGGCCGCCCAGGTGGAGGGCGGAGGCCAAAAACATTCAGTACTTC. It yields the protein CASRPPRWRAEAKNIQYF.

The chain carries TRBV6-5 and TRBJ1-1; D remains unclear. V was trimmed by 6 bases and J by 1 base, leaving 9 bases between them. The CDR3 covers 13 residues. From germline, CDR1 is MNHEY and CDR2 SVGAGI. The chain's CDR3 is CASRETPNTEAFF. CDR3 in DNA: TGTGCCAGCAGAGAAACACCGAACACTGAAGCTTTCTTT.

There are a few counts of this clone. Here the CDR3 reads CASSLGAPLHF. Written as DNA, the CDR3 is TGTGCCAGCTCCTTAGGGGCACCCCTCCACTTT. The rearrangement links TRBV28 to TRBJ1-6; TRBD1 might be the D (5 bases). Germline values: CDR1 MDHEN, CDR2 SYDVKM. This CDR3 is built from 11 residues. V was shortened by 8 bases and J by 11 bases, with 10 bases between the two germline ends. Combining the CDR3 with reference TRBV28 and TRBJ1-6 gives the whole variable domain DVKVTQSSRYLVKRTGEKVFLECVQDMDHENMFWYRQDPGLGLRLIYFSYDVKMKEKGDIPEGYSVSREKKERFSLILESASTNQTSMYLCASSLGAPLHFGNGTRLTVT.

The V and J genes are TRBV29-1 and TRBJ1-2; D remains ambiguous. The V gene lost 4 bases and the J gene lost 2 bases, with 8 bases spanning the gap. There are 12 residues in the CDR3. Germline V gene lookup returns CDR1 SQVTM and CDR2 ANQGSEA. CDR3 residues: CSVGVRNYGYTF. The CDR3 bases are TGCAGCGTTGGAGTCAGGAACTATGGCTACACCTTC.

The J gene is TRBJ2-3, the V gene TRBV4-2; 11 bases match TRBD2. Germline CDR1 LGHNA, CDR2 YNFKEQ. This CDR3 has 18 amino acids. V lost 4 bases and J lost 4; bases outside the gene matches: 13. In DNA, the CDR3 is TGTGCCAGCAGCCCCACCCCTTTAGCGGGGGGGCCTTCAGATACGCAGTATTTT. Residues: CASSPTPLAGGPSDTQYF.

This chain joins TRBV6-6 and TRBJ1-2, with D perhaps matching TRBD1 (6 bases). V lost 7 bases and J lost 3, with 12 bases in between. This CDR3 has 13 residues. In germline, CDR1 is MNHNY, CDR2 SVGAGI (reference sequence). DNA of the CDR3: TGTGCCAGCAACCCGGGGACATACTATGGCTACACCTTC. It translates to CASNPGTYYGYTF.

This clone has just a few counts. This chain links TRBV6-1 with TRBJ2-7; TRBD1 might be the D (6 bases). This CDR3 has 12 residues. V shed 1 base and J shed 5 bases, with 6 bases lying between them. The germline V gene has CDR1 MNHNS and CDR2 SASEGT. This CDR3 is CASSEEGDEQYF. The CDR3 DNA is TGTGCCAGCAGTGAAGAGGGGGACGAGCAGTACTTC.

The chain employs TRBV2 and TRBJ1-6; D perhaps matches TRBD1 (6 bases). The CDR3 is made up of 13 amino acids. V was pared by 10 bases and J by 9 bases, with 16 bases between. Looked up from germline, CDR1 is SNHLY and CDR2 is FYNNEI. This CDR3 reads CATTGTWSSPLHF. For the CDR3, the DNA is TGTGCCACCACGGGGACATGGAGTTCACCCCTCCACTTT.

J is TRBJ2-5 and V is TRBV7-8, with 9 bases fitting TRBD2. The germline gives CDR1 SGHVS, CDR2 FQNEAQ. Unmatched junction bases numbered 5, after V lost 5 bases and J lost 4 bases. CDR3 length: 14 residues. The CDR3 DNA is TGTGCCAGCAGCGTCGGGACTAGCAGAGAGACCCAGTACTTC. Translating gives CASSVGTSRETQYF.

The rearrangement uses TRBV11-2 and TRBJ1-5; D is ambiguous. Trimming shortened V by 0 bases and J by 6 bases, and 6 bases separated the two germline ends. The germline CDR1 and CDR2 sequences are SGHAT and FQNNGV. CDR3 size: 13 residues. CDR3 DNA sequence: TGTGCCAGCAGCTTAGATCTGCGTCAGCCCCAGCATTTT. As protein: CASSLDLRQPQHF. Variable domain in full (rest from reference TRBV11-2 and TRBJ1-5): EAGVAQSPRYKIIEKRQSVAFWCNPISGHATLYWYQQILGQGPKLLIQFQNNGVVDDSQLPKDRFSAERLKGVDSTLKIQPAKLEDSAVYLCASSLDLRQPQHFGDGTRLSIL.

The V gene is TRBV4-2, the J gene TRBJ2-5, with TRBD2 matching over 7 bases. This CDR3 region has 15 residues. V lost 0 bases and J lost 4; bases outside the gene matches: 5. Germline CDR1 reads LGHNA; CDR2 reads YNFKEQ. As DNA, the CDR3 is TGTGCCAGCAGCCAAGATCGCGGGGGAGTAGAGACCCAGTACTTC. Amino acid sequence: CASSQDRGGVETQYF.

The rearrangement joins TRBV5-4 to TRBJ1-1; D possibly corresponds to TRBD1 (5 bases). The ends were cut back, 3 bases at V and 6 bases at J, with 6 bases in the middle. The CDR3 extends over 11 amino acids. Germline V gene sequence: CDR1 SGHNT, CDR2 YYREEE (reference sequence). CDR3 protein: CASSSTAEAFF. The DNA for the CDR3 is TGTGCCAGCAGCTCGACAGCTGAAGCTTTCTTT.

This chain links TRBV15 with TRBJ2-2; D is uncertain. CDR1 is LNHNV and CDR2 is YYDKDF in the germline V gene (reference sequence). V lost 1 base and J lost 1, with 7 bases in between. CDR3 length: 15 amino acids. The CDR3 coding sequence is TGTGCCACCAGCAGAGTTTTAGTGAACACCGGGGAGCTGTTTTTT. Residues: CATSRVLVNTGELFF.

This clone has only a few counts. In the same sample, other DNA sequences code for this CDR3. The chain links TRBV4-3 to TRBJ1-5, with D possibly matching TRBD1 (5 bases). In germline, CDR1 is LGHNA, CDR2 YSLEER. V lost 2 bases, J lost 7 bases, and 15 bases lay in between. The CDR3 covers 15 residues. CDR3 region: CASSQIFGGDQPQHF. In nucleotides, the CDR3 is TGCGCCAGCAGCCAAATCTTCGGGGGAGACCAGCCCCAGCATTTT.

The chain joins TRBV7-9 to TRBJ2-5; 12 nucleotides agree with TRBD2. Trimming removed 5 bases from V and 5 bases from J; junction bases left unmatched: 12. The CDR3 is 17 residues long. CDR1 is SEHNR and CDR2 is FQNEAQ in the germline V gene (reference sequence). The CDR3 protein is CASSPLPGTSGRETQYF. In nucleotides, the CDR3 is TGTGCCAGCAGCCCCCTACCCGGGACTAGCGGGCGGGAGACCCAGTACTTC.

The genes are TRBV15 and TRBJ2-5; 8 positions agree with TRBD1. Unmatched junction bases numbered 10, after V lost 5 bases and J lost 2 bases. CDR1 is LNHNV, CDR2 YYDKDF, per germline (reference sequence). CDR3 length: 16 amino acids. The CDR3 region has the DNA TGTGCCACCAGCCCGTTCAGGACAGGGAAGCAAGAGACCCAGTACTTC. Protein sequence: CATSPFRTGKQETQYF.

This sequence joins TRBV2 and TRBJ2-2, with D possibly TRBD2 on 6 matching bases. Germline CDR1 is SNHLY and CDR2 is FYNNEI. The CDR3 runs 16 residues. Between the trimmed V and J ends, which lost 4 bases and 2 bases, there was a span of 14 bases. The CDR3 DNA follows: TGTGCCAGCAGTGCCCGGGGGAGTTTTAACACCGGGGAGCTGTTTTTT. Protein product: CASSARGSFNTGELFF.

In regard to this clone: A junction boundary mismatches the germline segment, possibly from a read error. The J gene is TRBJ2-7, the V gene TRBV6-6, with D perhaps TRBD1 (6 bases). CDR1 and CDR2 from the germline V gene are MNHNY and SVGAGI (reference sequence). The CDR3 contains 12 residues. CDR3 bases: TGTGCCAGCAGTATGGACAGCTACGGGCAGTACTTC. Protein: CASSMDSYGQYF.

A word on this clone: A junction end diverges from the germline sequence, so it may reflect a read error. Written as DNA, the CDR3 is TGTGCCAGCACCCAGCCGGGACAGGGGACGTATGGCTACCCCTTC. Translating it yields CASTQPGQGTYGYPF. This sequence joins TRBV6-5 and TRBJ1-2; 10 bases agree with TRBD1. Germline CDR1 and CDR2: MNHEY and SVGAGI. The CDR3 loop spans 15 amino acids.

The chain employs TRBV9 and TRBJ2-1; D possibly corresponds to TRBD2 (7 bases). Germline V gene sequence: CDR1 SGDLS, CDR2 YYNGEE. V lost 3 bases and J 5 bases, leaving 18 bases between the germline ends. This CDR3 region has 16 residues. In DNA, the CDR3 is TGTGCCAGCAGCGGGGAGGGCGGGGGCTGGGACAATGAGCAGTTCTTC. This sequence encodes CASSGEGGGWDNEQFF.

The CDR3 region has the DNA TGTGCCAGCAGCCTCGGACAGGGGCAAGGTGGCTACACCTTC. Amino acid sequence: CASSLGQGQGGYTF. The genes are TRBV9 and TRBJ1-2; 9 nucleotides agree with TRBD1. CDR1 SGDLS and CDR2 YYNGEE come from the germline V gene. The CDR3 has 14 amino acids. The trim removed 4 bases at V and 7 bases at J, leaving 8 bases unmatched.

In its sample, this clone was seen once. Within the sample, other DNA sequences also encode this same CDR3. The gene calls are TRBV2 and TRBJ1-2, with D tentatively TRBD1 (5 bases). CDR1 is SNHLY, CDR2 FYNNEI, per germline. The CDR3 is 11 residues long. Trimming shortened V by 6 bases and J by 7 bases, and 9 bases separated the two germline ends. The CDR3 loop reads CASSGGTGYTF. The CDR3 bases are TGTGCCAGCAGCGGGGGAACTGGCTACACCTTC.

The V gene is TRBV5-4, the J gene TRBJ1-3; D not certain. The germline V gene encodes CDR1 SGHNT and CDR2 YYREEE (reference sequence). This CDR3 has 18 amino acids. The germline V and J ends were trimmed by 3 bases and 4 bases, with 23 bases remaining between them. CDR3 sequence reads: CASSSEPFPGAGGNTIYF. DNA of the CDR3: TGTGCCAGCAGCTCCGAACCCTTTCCGGGCGCGGGGGGAAACACCATATATTTT. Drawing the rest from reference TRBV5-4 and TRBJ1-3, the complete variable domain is ETGVTQSPTHLIKTRGQQVTLRCSSQSGHNTVSWYQQALGQGPQFIFQYYREEENGRGNFPPRFSGLQFPNYSSELNVNALELDDSALYLCASSSEPFPGAGGNTIYFGEGSWLTVV.

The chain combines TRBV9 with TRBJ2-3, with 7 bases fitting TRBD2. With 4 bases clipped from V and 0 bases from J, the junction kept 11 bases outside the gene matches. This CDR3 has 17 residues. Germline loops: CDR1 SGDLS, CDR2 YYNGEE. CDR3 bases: TGTGCCAGCAGCCCCCCCGGGAGGTGGGGTAGCACAGATACGCAGTATTTT. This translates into CASSPPGRWGSTDTQYF.

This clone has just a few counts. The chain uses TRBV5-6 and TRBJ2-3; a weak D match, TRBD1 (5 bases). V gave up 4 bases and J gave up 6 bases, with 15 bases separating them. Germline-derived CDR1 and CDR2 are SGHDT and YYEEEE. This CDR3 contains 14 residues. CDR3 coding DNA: TGTGCCAGCAGCCCTGGTGACAGTTGGGATACGCAGTATTTT. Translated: CASSPGDSWDTQYF.

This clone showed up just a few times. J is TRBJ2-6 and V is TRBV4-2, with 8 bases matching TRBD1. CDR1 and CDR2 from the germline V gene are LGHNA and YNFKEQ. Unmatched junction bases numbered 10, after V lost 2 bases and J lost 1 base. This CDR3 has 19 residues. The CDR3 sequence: CASSQPTGDLHSGANVLTF. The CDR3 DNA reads TGTGCCAGCAGCCAACCGACAGGGGACCTTCATTCTGGGGCCAACGTCCTGACTTTC.

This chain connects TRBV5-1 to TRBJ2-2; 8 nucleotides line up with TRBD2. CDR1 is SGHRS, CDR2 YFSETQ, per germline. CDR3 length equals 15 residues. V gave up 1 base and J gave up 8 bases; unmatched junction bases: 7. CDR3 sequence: CASSLWTSQFGELFF. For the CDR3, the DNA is TGCGCCAGCAGCTTGTGGACTAGCCAGTTTGGGGAGCTGTTTTTT.